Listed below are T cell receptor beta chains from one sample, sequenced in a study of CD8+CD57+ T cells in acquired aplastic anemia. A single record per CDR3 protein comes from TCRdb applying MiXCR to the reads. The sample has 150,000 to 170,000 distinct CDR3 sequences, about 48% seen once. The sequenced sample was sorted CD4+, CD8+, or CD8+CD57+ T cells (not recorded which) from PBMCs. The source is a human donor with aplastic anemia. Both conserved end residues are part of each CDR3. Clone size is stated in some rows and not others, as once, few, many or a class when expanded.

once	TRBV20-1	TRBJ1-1	CSARSPGGGLNTEAFF
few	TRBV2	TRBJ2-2	CASSEGLTGEPFF
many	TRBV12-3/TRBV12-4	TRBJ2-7	CASSQRDGTTNYEQYF
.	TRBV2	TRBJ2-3	CASTGISGKIDTQYF
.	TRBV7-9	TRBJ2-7	CASSVRDITYEQYF
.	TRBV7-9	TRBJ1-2	CASSRVGYTF
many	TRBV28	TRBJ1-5	CASSPGGGQHF
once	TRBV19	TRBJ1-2	CASTRLDREGGYTF
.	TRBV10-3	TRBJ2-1	CAIRATGGGASYNEQFF
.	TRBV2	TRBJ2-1	CASSEKLVLYNEQFF
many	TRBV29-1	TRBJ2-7	CSVVTGNEQYF
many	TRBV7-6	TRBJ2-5	CASSQDRARETQYF
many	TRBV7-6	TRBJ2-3	CASSLNRATDTQYF
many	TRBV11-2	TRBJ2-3	CASSLELRERRDTQYF
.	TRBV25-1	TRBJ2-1	CASSRGIAGGNEQFF
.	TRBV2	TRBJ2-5	CASSEGLRAQETQYF
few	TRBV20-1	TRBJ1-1	CSARGTGDTEAFF
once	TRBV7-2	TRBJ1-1	CASSRGLIEAFF
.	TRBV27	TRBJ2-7	CASRQTGDGSYEQYF
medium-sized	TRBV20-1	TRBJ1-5	CSASAANQPQHF
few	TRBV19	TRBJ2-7	CASSQGAYEQYF
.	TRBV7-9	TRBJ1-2	CASRSTGPGYTF
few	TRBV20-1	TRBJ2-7	CSARDGTGPIYEQYF
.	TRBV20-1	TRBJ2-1	CSARSNEQFF
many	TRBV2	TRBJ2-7	CASSRGRGLREQYF
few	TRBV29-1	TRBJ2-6	CSVAGTGANVLTF
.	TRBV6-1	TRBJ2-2	CASSPTSPGELFF
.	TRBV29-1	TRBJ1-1	CSGTRDTEAFF
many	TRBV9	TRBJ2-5	CASSARGAREETQYF
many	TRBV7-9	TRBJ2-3	CASPPPDRSTDTQYF
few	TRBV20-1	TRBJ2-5	CSATSGGQETQYF
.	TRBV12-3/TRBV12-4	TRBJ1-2	CASSLPGGKGYTF
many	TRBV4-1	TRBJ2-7	CASSSLAGVYEQYF
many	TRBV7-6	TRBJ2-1	CASSFLAGESYNEQFF
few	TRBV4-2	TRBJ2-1	CASSPEGQGPVGSYNEQFF
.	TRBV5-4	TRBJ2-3	CASSLLGGGAADTQYF
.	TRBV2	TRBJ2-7	CASSYWRQGYEQYF
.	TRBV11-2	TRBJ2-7	CASSRGTDQSYRKYF
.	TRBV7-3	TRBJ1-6	CASSPRTRGSPLHF
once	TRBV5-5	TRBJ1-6	CASSLDRQRQHSPLHF